One TCR beta chain is described in this entry. With 60 Vbeta and 13 Jbeta primers, the PCR was carried out. Sequencing was performed with immunoSEQ multiplex PCR; in TCRdb, only in-frame clones are kept and a portion is missing. Among approximately 89,000 clones, over 65% were seen once, and the ten largest hold 10%. This record belongs to a study of cytomegalovirus exposure and HLA in healthy donors. Looked up from germline, CDR1 is WSHSY and CDR2 is SAAADI. The V gene end was trimmed by 7 bases and the J gene end by 5 bases; junction bases not matched to a gene: 8. CDR3 size: 14 residues. Investigators did not record CMV serostatus for this donor.

Specimen: PBMCs. The chain employs TRBV10-2 and TRBJ2-3; 8 positions agree with TRBD1. This clonotype originated in a human donor in good health. The CDR3 here is CASNGQGAVDTQYF. The CDR3 DNA reads as TGCGCCAGCAATGGACAGGGAGCGGTAGATACGCAGTATTTT.